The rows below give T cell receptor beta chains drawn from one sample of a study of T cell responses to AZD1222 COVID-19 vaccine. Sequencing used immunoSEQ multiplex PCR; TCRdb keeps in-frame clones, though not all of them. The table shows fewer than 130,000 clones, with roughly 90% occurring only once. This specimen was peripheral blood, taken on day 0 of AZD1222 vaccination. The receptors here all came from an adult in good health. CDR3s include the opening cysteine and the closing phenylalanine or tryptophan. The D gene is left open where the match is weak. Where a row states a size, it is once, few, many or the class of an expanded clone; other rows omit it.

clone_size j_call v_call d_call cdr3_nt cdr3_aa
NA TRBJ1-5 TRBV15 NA TGTGCCACCAGCAGAGGGCCAAAACAGGGTCAGCCCCAGCATTTT CATSRGPKQGQPQHF
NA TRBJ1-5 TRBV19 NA TGTGCCAGTAGTATAGCAGGGTATAGCAATCAGCCCCAGCATTTT CASSIAGYSNQPQHF
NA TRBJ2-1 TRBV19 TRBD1 TGTGCCACCCGACAGGGTGGGAATGAGCAGTTCTTC CATRQGGNEQFF
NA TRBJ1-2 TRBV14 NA TGTGCCACCTCCCGAAGTGGGGCCCCGCCTGGCTATGGCTACACCTTC CATSRSGAPPGYGYTF
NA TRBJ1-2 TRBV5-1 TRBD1 TGCGCCAGCAGCCCGGGGGACAGCTTAAACTATGGCTACACCTTC CASSPGDSLNYGYTF
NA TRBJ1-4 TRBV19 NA TGTGCCAGTAGGCGGACGGAAAAACTGTTTTTT CASRRTEKLFF
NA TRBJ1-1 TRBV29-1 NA TGCAGCGTCGACAGGAACACTGAAGCTTTCTTT CSVDRNTEAFF
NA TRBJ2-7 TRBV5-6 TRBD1 TGTGCCAGCAGCCTAACAGGGGCCTACGAGCAGTACTTC CASSLTGAYEQYF
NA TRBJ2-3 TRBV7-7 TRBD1 TGTGCCAGCAGCCGCCTGGACAGGGCAGGTGCAGATACGCAGTATTTT CASSRLDRAGADTQYF
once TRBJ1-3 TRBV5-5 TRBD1 TGTGCCAGCAGCAATACAGGGGAGGTGGGAAACACCATATATTTT CASSNTGEVGNTIYF
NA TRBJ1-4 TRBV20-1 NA TGCAGTGCTAGTAGGGGGAGGACTAATGAAAAACTGTTTTTT CSASRGRTNEKLFF
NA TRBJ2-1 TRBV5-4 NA TGTGCCAGCAGCGCCGGAGGGGACTCCCCCAGCACTGAGCAGTTCTTC CASSAGGDSPSTEQFF
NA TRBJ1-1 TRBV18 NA TGTGCCAGCTCACATTCGACAGTCAGAACTGAAGCTTTCTTT CASSHSTVRTEAFF
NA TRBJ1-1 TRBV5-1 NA TGCGCCAGCAGCTACAACGTTGGGAACACTGAAGCTTTCTTT CASSYNVGNTEAFF
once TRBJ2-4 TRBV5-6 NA TGTGCCAGCAGCTTGGGTCACGAATCCTTAGCCAAAAACATTCAGTACTTC CASSLGHESLAKNIQYF
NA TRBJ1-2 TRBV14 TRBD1 TGTGCCAGCAGCCGCCCCGGGGGACAGCCACTCAACTATGGCTACACCTTC CASSRPGGQPLNYGYTF
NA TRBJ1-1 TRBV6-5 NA TGTGCCAGCAGCATGGGCTTAAGGTGGAACACTGAAGCTTTCTTT CASSMGLRWNTEAFF